What follows describes a single T cell receptor (beta chain). This clone's antigen is unknown. Nothing much larger sits one base from this clone, and base qualities are not available. This record comes from a study of T cell responses to AZD1222 COVID-19 vaccine (dated by TCRdb to the early 2020s). Regarding the study in general: TCR sequencing was performed for about 250 trial participants, of whom around 200 were given two doses of AZD1222 and 26 were given two doses of MenACWY control vaccine. Trial participants were enrolled by age into 18-55, 56-69 and 70-plus year subgroups, with approximately 160, 26 and 62 TCR-sequenced participants respectively.

The time point label on this specimen signifies: about 28 days (+/-7) after the second vaccine dose. AZD1222 recipients given second doses at about 4 weeks or at about 12 weeks were pooled, since spike-specific TCR depth and breadth were not found to differ between the two schedules. The vaccinee samples were drawn from two UK trials, COV001 and COV002, one of which was a single-blind randomized controlled phase 2/3 trial testing AZD1222 (ChAdOx1 nCoV-19) in healthy adults. For TCRbeta chain sequencing, PBMC samples from trial participants were taken at day 0 and at day 28 after the second dose. The paper as a whole reports these results and caveats: The whole spike protein was spanned by vaccine-associated CD4 TCRs, and dominant responses were seen in regions 160-218 and 743-854. A significant rise in spike-specific TCR breadth and depth was observed after two AZD1222 doses relative to day 0 and relative to MenACWY recipients. The 56-69-year group was small, and its depth increase did not reach significance, likely because of low power. Epitopes outside the regions mutated in the B.1.351 and B.1.1.7 variants were reportedly recognized by nearly half of the unique spike-specific TCRs. Participants were mostly white British and included more females than males, and it was suggested by the authors that clonal diversity may have been underestimated. Because no samples from the day 14 peak response were available, repertoires could be characterized only after the peak T cell response. Conclusions about previously exposed vaccinees are limited because only five to seven AZD1222 recipients were SARS-CoV-2 seropositive at baseline.

The CDR3 regions of human TCRbeta chains were subjected to immunosequencing. As for the original processing: TCRs in the repertoires were matched against a reference library of SARS-CoV-2-specific TCRs that had been generated with the MIRA antigen-specificity platform. Breadth was defined as the fraction of unique TCRs that were SARS-CoV-2-associated, and depth was defined as the fraction of total T cells that were SARS-CoV-2-associated. Each spike-specific TCR was assigned to its reactive spike region and to a CD4 or CD8 class using the MIRA data. Log10-transformed breadth and depth values were compared by one-way ANOVA with Sidak's multiple comparisons tests. What TCRdb holds here is the immuneACCESS table cut down to in-frame rearrangements. Part of the clones is not present; checked against another copy, under half of the missing clones reflect an unresolved V gene, and the others are unexplained. Clone size and the V and J calls come from that table; the DNA yielded D and trimming. The sample table shows approximately 110,000 clones, and around 87% are seen once. Together, the top ten hold roughly 4.3% of the sample.

There are 14 amino acids in the CDR3, from cysteine to phenylalanine inclusive. The only DNA kept is the CDR3, 42 bases in frame from the first base. This specimen was peripheral blood, taken 28 days after the second AZD1222 dose. The clonotype was recovered from an adult who received the AZD1222 COVID-19 vaccine. This sequence uses TRBV21-1 and TRBJ1-2; TRBD1 is the table's D call and was not checked against the DNA. TRBV21-1 is labeled a pseudogene. DNA sequence: TGTGCCAGCAGCAAAGTGGGACAGCTCTATGGCTACACCTTC. It codes for CASSKVGQLYGYTF.